The T cell receptor beta chain described here comes from a study of blood T cell repertoires in COVID-19. Study summary: The samples span acute and convalescent COVID-19 from the United States, Italy and Spain. T cells, B-cell-depleted T cells, or PBMCs supplied cDNA or gDNA.

The CDR3 consists of 14 residues. CDR1 is MNHEY and CDR2 is SVGAGI in the germline V gene. The ends lost 10 bases at V and 2 bases at J; junction bases unmatched: 9. Source study methods: Amplification with reference gene primers provided the estimates of nucleated cell counts. Sequencing used immunoSEQ multiplex PCR; TCRdb keeps in-frame clones, though not all of them. The V and J calls and clone size were taken over from that table, and D and trimming were inferred from the DNA. The sample shows approximately 80,000 clones, approximately 85% of them seen only once. V usage is TRBV6-5 and J usage is TRBJ2-5; 8 positions match TRBD1. The receptor was isolated from a human donor in a cohort sampled during active COVID-19. The sample was peripheral blood. CDR3 region: CANSRQGSQETQYF. CDR3 nucleotides: TGTGCCAACAGCCGACAGGGGTCGCAAGAGACCCAGTACTTC.